This record looks at one T cell receptor (beta chain) sequence and its context. Its antigen is currently unknown. These data originate in a study of cytomegalovirus exposure and HLA in healthy donors. Turning to the study itself: Per a later analysis, the approximately 600 first-cohort and over 90 validation repertoires shared one platform. Study-level results: The tendency of first-cohort TCR clusters to co-occur in the 90 to 150 validation repertoires was the finding of a later analysis. Using the classifier, cytomegalovirus status was reportedly diagnosed with high specificity and sensitivity.

After removal of 5 bases from V and 7 bases from J, the junction contained 9 bases not matched to a gene. Germline-derived CDR1 and CDR2 are MNHEY and SMNVEV (reference sequence). The CDR3 length is 14 residues. Sequenced by immunoSEQ multiplex PCR; TCRdb stores in-frame clones only, minus some. Of under 80,000 clones in the sample, approximately 88% were seen once. The chain uses TRBV27 and TRBJ2-7, with 9 positions matching TRBD1. The sequenced sample was PBMCs. This TCR was sampled from a woman between 18 and 29 years old in good health and CMV-seronegative. Here the CDR3 reads CASSLGGQGYEQYF. CDR3 DNA: TGTGCCAGCAGTCTAGGGGGACAGGGTTATGAGCAGTACTTC.